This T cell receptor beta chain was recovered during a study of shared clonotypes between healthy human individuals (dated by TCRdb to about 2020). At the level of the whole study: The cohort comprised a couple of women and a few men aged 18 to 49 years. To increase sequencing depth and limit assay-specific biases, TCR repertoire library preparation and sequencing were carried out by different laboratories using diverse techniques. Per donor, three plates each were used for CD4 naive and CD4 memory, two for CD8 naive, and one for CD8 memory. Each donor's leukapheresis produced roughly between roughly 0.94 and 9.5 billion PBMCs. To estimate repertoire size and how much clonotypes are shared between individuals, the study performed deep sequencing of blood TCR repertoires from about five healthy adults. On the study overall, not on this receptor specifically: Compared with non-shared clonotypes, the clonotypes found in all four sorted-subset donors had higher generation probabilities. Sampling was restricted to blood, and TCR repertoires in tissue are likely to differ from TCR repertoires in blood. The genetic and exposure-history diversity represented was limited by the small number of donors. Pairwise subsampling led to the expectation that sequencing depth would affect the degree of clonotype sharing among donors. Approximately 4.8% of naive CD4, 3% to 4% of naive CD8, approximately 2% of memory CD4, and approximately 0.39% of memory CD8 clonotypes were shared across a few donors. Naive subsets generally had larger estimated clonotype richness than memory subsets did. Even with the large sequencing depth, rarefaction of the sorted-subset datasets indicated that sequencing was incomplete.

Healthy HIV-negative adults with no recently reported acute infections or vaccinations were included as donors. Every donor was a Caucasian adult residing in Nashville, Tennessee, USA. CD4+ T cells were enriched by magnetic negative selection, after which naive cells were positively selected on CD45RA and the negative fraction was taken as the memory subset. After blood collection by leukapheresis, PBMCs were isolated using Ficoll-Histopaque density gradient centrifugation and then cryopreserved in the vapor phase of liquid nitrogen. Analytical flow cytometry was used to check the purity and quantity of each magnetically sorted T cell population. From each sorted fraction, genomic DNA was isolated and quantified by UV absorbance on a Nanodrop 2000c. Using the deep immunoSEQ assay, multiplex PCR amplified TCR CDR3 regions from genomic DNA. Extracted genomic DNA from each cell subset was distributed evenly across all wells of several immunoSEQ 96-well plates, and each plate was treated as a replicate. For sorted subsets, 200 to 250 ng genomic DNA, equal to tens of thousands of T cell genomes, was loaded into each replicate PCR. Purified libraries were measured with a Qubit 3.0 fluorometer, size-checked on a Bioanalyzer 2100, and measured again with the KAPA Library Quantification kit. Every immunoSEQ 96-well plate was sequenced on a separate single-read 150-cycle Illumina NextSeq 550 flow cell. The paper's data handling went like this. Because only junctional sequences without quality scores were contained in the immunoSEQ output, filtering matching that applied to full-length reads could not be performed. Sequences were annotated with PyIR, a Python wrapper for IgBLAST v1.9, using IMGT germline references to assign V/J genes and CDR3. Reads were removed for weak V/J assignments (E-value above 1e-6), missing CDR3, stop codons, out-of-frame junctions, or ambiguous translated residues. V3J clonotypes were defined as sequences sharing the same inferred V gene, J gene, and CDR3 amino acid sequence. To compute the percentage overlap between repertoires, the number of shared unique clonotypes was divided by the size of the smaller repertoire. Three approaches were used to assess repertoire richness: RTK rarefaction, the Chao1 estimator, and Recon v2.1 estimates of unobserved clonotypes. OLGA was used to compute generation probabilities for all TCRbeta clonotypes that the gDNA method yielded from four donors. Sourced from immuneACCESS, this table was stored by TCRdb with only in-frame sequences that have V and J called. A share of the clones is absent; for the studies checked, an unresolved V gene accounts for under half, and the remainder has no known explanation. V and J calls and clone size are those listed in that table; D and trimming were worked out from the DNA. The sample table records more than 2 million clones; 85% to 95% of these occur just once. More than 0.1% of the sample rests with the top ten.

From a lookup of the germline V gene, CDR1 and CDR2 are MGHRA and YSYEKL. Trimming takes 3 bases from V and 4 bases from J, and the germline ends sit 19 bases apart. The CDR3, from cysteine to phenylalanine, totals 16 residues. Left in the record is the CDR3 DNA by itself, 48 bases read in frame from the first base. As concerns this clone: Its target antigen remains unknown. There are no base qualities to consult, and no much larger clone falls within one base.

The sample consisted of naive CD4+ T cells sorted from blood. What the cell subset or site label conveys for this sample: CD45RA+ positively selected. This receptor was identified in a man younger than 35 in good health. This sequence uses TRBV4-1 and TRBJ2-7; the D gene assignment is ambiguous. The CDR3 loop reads CASSHSLGLRTYEQYF. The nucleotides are TGCGCCAGCAGCCACTCTCTAGGCCTCAGAACGTACGAGCAGTACTTC.